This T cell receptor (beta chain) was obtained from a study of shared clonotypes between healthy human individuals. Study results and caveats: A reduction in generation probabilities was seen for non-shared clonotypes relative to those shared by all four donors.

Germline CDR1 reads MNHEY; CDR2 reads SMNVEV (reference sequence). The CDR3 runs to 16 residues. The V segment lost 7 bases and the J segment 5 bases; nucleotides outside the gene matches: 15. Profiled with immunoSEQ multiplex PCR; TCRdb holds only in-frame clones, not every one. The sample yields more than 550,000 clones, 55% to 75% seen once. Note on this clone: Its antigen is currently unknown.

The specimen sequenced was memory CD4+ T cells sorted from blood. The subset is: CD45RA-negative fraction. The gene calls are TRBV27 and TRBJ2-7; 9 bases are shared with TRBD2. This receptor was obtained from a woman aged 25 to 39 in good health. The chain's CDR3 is CASKLRGASGIDEQYF. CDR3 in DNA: TGTGCCAGCAAACTCCGGGGGGCTAGCGGGATCGACGAGCAGTACTTC.